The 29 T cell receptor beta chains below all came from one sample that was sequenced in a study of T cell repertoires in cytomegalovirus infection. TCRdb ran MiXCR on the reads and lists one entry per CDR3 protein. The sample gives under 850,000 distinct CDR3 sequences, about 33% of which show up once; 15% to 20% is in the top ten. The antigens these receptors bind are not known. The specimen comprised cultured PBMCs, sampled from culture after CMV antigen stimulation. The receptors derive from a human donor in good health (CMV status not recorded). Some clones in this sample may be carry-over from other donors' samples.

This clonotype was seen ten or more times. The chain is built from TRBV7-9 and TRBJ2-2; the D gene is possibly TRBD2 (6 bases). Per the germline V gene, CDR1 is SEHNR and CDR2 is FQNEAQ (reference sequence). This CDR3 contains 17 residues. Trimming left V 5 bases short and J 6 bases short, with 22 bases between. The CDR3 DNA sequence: TGTGCCAGCAGCCAAAATCTGGGACTCACGGTACCCGGGGAGCTGTTTTTT. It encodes CASSQNLGLTVPGELFF.

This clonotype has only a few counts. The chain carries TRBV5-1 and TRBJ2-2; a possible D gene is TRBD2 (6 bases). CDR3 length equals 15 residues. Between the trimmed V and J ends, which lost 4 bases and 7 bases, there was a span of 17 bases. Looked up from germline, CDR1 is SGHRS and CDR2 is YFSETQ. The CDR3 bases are TGCGCCAGCAGCCCCGGGACTCAGCTGGTCGGGGAGCTGTTTTTT. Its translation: CASSPGTQLVGELFF.

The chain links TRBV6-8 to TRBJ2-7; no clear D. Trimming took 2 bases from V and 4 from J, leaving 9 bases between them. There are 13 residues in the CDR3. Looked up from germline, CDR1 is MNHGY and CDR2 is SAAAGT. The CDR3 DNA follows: TGTGCCAGCAGTTACGAGACATTGTACGAGCAGTACTTC. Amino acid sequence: CASSYETLYEQYF.

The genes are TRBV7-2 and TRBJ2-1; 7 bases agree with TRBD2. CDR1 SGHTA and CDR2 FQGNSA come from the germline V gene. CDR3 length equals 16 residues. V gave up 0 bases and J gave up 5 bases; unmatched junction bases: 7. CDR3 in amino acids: CASSLATGGRDNEQFF. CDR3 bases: TGTGCCAGCAGCTTAGCAACGGGAGGCCGCGACAATGAGCAGTTCTTC.

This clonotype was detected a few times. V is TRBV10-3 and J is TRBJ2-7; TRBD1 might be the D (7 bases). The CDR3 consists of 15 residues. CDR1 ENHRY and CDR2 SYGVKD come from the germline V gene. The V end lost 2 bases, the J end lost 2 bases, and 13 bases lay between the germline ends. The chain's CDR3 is CAISEPSDRAYEQYF. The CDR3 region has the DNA TGTGCCATCAGTGAGCCTAGCGACAGGGCCTACGAGCAGTACTTC.

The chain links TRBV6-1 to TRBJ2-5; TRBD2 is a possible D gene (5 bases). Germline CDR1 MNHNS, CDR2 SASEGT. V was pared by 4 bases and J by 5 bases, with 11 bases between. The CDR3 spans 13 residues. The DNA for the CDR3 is TGTGCCAGCAGTGTTCACCGAGGGGAGACCCAGTACTTC. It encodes CASSVHRGETQYF.

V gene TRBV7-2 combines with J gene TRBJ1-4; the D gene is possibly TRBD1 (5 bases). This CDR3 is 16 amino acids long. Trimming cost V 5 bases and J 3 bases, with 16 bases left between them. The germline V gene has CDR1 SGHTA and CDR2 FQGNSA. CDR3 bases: TGTGCCAGCAGCCATCGCAGGGTACGGGCTAATGAAAAACTGTTTTTT. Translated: CASSHRRVRANEKLFF. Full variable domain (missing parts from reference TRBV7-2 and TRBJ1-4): GAGVSQSPSNKVTEKGKDVELRCDPISGHTALYWYRQSLGQGLEFLIYFQGNSAPDKSGLPSDRFSAERTGGSVSTLTIQRTQQEDSAVYLCASSHRRVRANEKLFFGSGTQLSVL.

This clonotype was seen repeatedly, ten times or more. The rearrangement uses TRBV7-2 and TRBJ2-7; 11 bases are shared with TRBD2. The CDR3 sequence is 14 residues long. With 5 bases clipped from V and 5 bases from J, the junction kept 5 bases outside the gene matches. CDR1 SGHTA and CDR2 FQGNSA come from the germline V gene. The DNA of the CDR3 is TGTGCCAGCAGCGGGGGACTAGCGGACCACGAGCAGTACTTC. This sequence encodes CASSGGLADHEQYF.

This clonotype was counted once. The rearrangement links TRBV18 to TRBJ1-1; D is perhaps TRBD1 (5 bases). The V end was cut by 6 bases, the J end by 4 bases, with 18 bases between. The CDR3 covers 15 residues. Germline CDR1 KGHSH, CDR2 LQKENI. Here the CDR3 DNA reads TGTGCCAGCTCTTCCACGCCGGGGACGAGCACTGAAGCTTTCTTT. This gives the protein CASSSTPGTSTEAFF.

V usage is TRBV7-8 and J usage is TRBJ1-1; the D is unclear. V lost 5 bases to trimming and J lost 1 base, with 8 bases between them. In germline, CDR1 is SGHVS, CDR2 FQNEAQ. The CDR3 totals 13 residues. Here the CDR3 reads CASSPSPNTEAFF. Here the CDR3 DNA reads TGTGCCAGCAGCCCCAGCCCGAACACTGAAGCTTTCTTT.

CDR3 nucleotides: TGTGCCAGCAGCTTAGTGATCCTCGGGCCCTTGGCCTACGAGCAGTACTTC. This translates into CASSLVILGPLAYEQYF. The chain joins TRBV7-2 to TRBJ2-7, with no clear D. V lost 1 base and J lost 2, with 18 bases in between. The CDR3 is 17 residues long. CDR1 and CDR2 from the germline V gene are SGHTA and FQGNSA.

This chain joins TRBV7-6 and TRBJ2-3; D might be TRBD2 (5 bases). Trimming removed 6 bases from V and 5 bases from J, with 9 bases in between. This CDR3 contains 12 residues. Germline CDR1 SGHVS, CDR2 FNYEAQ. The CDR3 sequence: CASRIEGDTQYF. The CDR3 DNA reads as TGTGCCAGCAGGATAGAGGGAGATACGCAGTATTTT.

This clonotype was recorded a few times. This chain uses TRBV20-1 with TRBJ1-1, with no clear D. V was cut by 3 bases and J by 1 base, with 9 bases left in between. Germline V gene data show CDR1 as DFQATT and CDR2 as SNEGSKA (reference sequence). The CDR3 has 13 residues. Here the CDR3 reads CSARRVQNTEAFF. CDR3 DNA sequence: TGCAGTGCTAGGCGCGTACAGAACACTGAAGCTTTCTTT.

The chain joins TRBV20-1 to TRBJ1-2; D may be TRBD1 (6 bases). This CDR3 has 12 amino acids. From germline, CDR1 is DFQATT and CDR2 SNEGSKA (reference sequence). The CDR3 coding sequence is TGCAGACCAATCGGGGGGGCGGGGGGCTACACCTTC. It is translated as CRPIGGAGGYTF.

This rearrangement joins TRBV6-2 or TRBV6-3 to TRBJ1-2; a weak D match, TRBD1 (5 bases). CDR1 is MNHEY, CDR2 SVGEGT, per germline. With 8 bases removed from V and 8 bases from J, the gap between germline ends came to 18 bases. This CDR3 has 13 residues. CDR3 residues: CASLLFQGSGYTF. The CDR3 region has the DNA TGTGCCAGCCTACTTTTTCAGGGCTCCGGCTACACCTTC.

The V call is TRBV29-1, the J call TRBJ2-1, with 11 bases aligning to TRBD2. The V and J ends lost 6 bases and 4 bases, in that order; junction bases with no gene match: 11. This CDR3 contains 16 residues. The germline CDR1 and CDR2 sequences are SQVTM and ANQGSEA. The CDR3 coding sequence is TGCAGCGTGGAAACCGGGACTAGCGGCAATTACAATGAGCAGTTCTTC. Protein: CSVETGTSGNYNEQFF.

This CDR3 is CASSDVAGPAGEQFF. The CDR3 DNA reads TGTGCCAGCAGTGACGTAGCGGGTCCCGCTGGTGAGCAGTTCTTC. The chain employs TRBV6-1 and TRBJ2-1; the match to TRBD2 covers 7 bases. J gave up 9 bases and V 3 bases, and 11 bases lay outside the gene matches. Germline CDR1 reads MNHNS; CDR2 reads SASEGT. The CDR3 loop spans 15 amino acids.

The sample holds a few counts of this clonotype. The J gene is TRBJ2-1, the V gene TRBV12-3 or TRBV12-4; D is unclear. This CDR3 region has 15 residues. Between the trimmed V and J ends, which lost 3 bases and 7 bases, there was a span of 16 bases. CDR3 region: CASSFQERIENEQFF. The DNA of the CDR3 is TGTGCCAGCAGTTTCCAGGAAAGGATTGAGAATGAGCAGTTCTTC.

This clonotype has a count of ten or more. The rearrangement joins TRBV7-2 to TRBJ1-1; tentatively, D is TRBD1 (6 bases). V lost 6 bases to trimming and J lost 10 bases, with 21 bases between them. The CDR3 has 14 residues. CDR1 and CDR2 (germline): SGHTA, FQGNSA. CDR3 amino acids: CASSPSQGNGGAFF. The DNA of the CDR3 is TGTGCCAGCAGTCCAAGTCAGGGGAACGGGGGAGCTTTCTTT.

In nucleotides, the CDR3 is TGTGCCATCAGAGGGGAGGGAGGGGACATTCAGTACTTC. Amino acids: CAIRGEGGDIQYF. The chain carries TRBV10-3 and TRBJ2-4, with TRBD2 identical over 7 bases. CDR3 length: 13 residues. Germline values: CDR1 ENHRY, CDR2 SYGVKD. Trimming cost V 6 bases and J 8 bases; bases outside gene matches: 7.

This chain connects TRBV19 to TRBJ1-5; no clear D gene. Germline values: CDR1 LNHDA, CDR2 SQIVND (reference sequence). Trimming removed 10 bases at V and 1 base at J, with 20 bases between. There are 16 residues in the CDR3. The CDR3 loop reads CATAAPKGSSNQPQHF. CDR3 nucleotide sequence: TGTGCCACCGCGGCCCCTAAAGGGAGCAGCAATCAGCCCCAGCATTTT.

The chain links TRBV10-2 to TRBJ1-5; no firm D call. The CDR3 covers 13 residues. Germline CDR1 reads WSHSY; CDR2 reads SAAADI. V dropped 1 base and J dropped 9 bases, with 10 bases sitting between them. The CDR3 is CASSELQERPQHF. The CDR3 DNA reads TGCGCCAGCAGTGAGTTGCAAGAGCGGCCCCAGCATTTT.

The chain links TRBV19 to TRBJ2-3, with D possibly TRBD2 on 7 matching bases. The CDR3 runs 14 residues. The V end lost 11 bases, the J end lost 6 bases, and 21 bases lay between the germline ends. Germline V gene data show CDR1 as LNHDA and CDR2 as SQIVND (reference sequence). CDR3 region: CAVRGYGGPDTQYF. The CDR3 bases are TGTGCCGTCCGGGGGTACGGGGGGCCTGATACGCAGTATTTT.

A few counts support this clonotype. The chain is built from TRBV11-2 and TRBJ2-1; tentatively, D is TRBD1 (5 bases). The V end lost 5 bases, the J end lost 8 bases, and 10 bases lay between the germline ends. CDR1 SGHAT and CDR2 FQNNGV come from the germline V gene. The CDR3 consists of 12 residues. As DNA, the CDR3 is TGTGCCAGCAGCGGACACTTGGATGAGCAGTTCTTC. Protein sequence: CASSGHLDEQFF.

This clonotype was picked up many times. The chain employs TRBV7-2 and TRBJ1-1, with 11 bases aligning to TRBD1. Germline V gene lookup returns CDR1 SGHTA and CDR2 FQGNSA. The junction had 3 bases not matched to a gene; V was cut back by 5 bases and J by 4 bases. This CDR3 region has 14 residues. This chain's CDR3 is CASSGTGGSTEAFF. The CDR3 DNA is TGTGCCAGCAGCGGGACAGGGGGGTCCACTGAAGCTTTCTTT.

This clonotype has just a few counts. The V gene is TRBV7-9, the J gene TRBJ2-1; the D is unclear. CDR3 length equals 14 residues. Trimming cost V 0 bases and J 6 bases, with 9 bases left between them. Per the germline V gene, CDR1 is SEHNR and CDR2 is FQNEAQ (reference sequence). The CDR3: CASSLAASSNEQFF. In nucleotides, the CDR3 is TGTGCCAGCAGCTTAGCGGCGTCCAGCAATGAGCAGTTCTTC.

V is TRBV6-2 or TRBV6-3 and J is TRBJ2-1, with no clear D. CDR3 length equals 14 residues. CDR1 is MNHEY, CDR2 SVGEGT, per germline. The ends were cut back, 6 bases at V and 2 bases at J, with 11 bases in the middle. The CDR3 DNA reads TGTGCCAGCAGGAACGGTGGGGCCTACAATGAGCAGTTCTTC. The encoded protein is CASRNGGAYNEQFF.

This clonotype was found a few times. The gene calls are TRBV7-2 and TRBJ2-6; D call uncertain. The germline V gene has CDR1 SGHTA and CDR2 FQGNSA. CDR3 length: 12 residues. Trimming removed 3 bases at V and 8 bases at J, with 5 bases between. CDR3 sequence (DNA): TGTGCCAGCAGCTTGGGGTCCAACGTCCTGACTTTC. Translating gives CASSLGSNVLTF.

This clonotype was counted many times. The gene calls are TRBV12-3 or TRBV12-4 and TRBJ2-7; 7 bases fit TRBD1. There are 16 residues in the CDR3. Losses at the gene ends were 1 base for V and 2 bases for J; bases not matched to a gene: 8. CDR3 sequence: CASSLETRQGAYEQYF. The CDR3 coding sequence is TGTGCCAGCAGTTTAGAGACTCGGCAGGGGGCCTACGAGCAGTACTTC.